These 27 T cell receptor beta chains share one sample of origin, sequenced in a study of blood T cell repertoires in COVID-19. Using immunoSEQ multiplex PCR, the repertoire was profiled, and TCRdb retains in-frame clones only, with some absent. The table includes under 250,000 clones, approximately 86% detected once. Sequencing was done on a sample of peripheral blood. The source is a woman in her sixties who had recovered from COVID-19.

V is TRBV2 and J is TRBJ2-3, with 10 bases that match TRBD2. From germline, CDR1 is SNHLY and CDR2 FYNNEI. The CDR3 contains 15 residues. V lost 5 bases and J lost 4; bases outside the gene matches: 6. The CDR3 nucleotides read TGTGCCAGCAGTCTAGCGGGGGTTGGGGCAGATACGCAGTATTTT. Its translation is CASSLAGVGADTQYF.

This rearrangement joins TRBV6-1 to TRBJ1-2; 9 bases fit TRBD1. The CDR3 length is 10 residues. Germline CDR1 MNHNS, CDR2 SASEGT. J gave up 8 bases and V 8 bases, and 0 bases lay outside the gene matches. CDR3 DNA: TGTGCCAGCGGGACAGGGGGCTACACCTTC. This translates into CASGTGGYTF.

Notes on this clone: A read error may be the cause here, since a much bigger clone is one base away. The chain is built from TRBV6-6 and TRBJ2-7, with a possible D match to TRBD1 (6 bases). V was clipped by 8 bases and J by 0 bases, with 11 bases between them. This CDR3 has 13 residues. The germline V gene encodes CDR1 MNHNY and CDR2 SVGAGI (reference sequence). CDR3 protein: CASGKDSSYEQYF. In nucleotides, the CDR3 is TGTGCCAGCGGTAAGGACAGCTCCTACGAGCAGTACTTC.

This chain joins TRBV28 and TRBJ2-7; TRBD1 matches at 7 bases. The germline V gene has CDR1 MDHEN and CDR2 SYDVKM. Losses at the gene ends were 6 bases for V and 2 bases for J; bases not matched to a gene: 13. CDR3 length equals 16 residues. The CDR3 reads CASRLRQGSLTYEQYF. DNA for the CDR3: TGTGCCAGCAGGCTCCGACAGGGATCGCTCACCTACGAGCAGTACTTC.

The gene calls are TRBV4-1 and TRBJ1-2; D is unresolved. The CDR3 is made up of 15 amino acids. With 3 bases removed from V and 6 bases from J, the gap between germline ends came to 17 bases. The V gene's germline CDR1 is MGHRA and CDR2 YSYEKL. CDR3: CASSHGGPNADGYTF. CDR3 coding DNA: TGCGCCAGCAGCCACGGTGGTCCCAACGCCGATGGCTACACCTTC.

The chain joins TRBV11-2 to TRBJ1-4, with 11 nucleotides matching TRBD1. The CDR3 contains 14 residues. With V trimmed by 4 bases and J by 7 bases, 2 bases remained unmatched. Germline assignment: CDR1 SGHAT and CDR2 FQNNGV. CDR3: CASSWTGGGEKLFF. CDR3 in DNA: TGTGCCAGCAGCTGGACAGGGGGCGGTGAAAAACTGTTTTTT.

The chain uses TRBV5-8 and TRBJ1-2, with 8 positions matching TRBD1. The germline gives CDR1 SGHTS, CDR2 YDEGEE. This CDR3 has 15 residues. Losses at the gene ends were 0 bases for V and 8 bases for J; bases not matched to a gene: 9. CDR3 in amino acids: CASSLARTGPRGYTF. The CDR3, as DNA: TGTGCCAGCAGCTTGGCCAGGACAGGGCCCAGGGGCTACACCTTC.

The V and J genes are TRBV7-9 and TRBJ1-3; D remains ambiguous. With 7 bases removed from V and 8 bases from J, the gap between germline ends came to 9 bases. Germline CDR1 reads SEHNR; CDR2 reads FQNEAQ (reference sequence). This CDR3 is built from 11 residues. The CDR3 DNA reads as TGTGCCAGCACGCCGTTTGACACCATATATTTT. It specifies CASTPFDTIYF.

In this sample, this clone turned up once. The chain couples TRBV4-3 to TRBJ2-5; D ambiguous. The germline V gene encodes CDR1 LGHNA and CDR2 YSLEER. V gave up 1 base and J gave up 2 bases, with 11 bases separating them. This CDR3 contains 15 residues. DNA for the CDR3: TGCGCCAGCAGCCAAGGAAACTACCTACAAGAGACCCAGTACTTC. Translated, it gives CASSQGNYLQETQYF.

V is TRBV28 and J is TRBJ2-1; 9 bases are shared with TRBD1. This CDR3 comprises 15 residues. Looked up from germline, CDR1 is MDHEN and CDR2 is SYDVKM. V shed 6 bases and J 10 bases; nucleotides not matched to a gene: 13. In nucleotides, the CDR3 is TGTGCCAGCAGGATAACGGGACAGGGACTTCAAGAGCAGTTCTTC. This gives the protein CASRITGQGLQEQFF.

This chain joins TRBV6-5 and TRBJ2-5, with a weak D call TRBD1 (5 bases). Germline V gene data show CDR1 as MNHEY and CDR2 as SVGAGI. This CDR3 is 14 amino acids long. V was cut by 8 bases and J by 2 bases, with 15 bases left in between. The CDR3 loop is CASLDNRRQETQYF. CDR3 nucleotides: TGTGCCAGCCTTGATAACAGGCGACAAGAGACCCAGTACTTC.

This clone was found a few times. The gene calls are TRBV15 and TRBJ2-1; no definite D call. The length of the CDR3 is 14 residues. V lost 1 base, J lost 1 base, and 5 bases lay in between. Germline CDR1 reads LNHNV; CDR2 reads YYDKDF (reference sequence). Written as DNA, the CDR3 is TGTGCCACCAGCAGAGGAGGATCCTACAATGAGCAGTTCTTC. This encodes CATSRGGSYNEQFF. Supplemented by reference TRBV15 and TRBJ2-1, the full variable domain reads DAMVIQNPRYQVTQFGKPVTLSCSQTLNHNVMYWYQQKSSQAPKLLFHYYDKDFNNEADTPDNFQSRRPNTSFCFLDIRSPGLGDTAMYLCATSRGGSYNEQFFGPGTRLTVL.

The J gene is TRBJ2-5, the V gene TRBV12-3 or TRBV12-4; D unresolved. This CDR3 is 13 amino acids long. V lost 5 bases and J 1 base, leaving 8 bases between the germline ends. The CDR3 sequence is CASSRRSQETQYF. The DNA of the CDR3 is TGTGCCAGCAGTCGCAGAAGCCAAGAGACCCAGTACTTC.

This chain connects TRBV11-3 to TRBJ2-7; 10 bases are a match to TRBD2. With 2 bases clipped from V and 0 bases from J, the junction kept 7 bases outside the gene matches. The CDR3 consists of 17 residues. Germline values: CDR1 SGHNT, CDR2 YENEEA. The DNA of the CDR3 is TGTGCCAGCAGCTTAAACCCTACTAGCGGGGACTCCTACGAGCAGTACTTC. Amino acid sequence: CASSLNPTSGDSYEQYF.

The chain carries TRBV5-4 and TRBJ2-7; 7 bases are a match to TRBD2. CDR1 SGHNT and CDR2 YYREEE come from the germline V gene (reference sequence). The trim removed 4 bases at V and 1 base at J, leaving 5 bases unmatched. This CDR3 has 14 residues. CDR3 in DNA: TGTGCCAGCAGCAAAGCGGGGCGATCCTACGAGCAGTACTTC. Its translation is CASSKAGRSYEQYF.

The chain uses TRBV3-1 (or the pseudogene TRBV3-2) and TRBJ2-7; a weak D match, TRBD1 (5 bases). Germline V lookup: CDR1 LGHDT, CDR2 YNNKEL (reference sequence). The CDR3 contains 13 residues. V dropped 4 bases and J dropped 2 bases, with 9 bases sitting between them. CDR3 DNA: TGTGCCAGCAGCCCCCGGACAACCTACGAGCAGTACTTC. Translated, it gives CASSPRTTYEQYF.

The chain employs TRBV11-1 and TRBJ2-5, with a possible D match to TRBD2 (5 bases). The CDR3 length is 13 residues. Germline CDR1 reads SGHAT; CDR2 reads FQDESV (reference sequence). Trimming left V 2 bases short and J 1 base short, with 5 bases between. This CDR3 is CASSLSGQETQYF. CDR3 in DNA: TGTGCCAGCAGCTTAAGCGGCCAAGAGACCCAGTACTTC.

The chain uses TRBV3-1 (or the pseudogene TRBV3-2) and TRBJ1-1; the D is unclear. This CDR3 spans 13 amino acids. The germline V gene encodes CDR1 LGHDT and CDR2 YNNKEL (reference sequence). V lost 4 bases to trimming and J lost 6 bases, with 12 bases between them. The CDR3 sequence is CASSRGGISEAFF. The CDR3 coding sequence is TGTGCCAGCAGCCGCGGCGGGATCTCTGAAGCTTTCTTT.

The CDR3 region is CASSYEAGGPRETQYF. As DNA, the CDR3 is TGTGCCAGCAGTTACGAGGCGGGGGGGCCGAGAGAGACCCAGTACTTC. The V gene is TRBV6-2 or TRBV6-3, the J gene TRBJ2-5, with 9 bases fitting TRBD2. V gave up 2 bases and J gave up 4 bases; unmatched junction bases: 8. This CDR3 has 16 residues. In germline, CDR1 is MNHEY, CDR2 SVGEGT.

This chain joins TRBV5-1 and TRBJ2-1, with 8 bases lining up with TRBD1. The CDR3 contains 17 residues. Trimming at V came to 4 bases and at J to 0 bases, leaving 9 bases not matched to a gene. Germline assignment: CDR1 SGHRS and CDR2 YFSETQ. The CDR3 sequence: CASSQAVTGGSYNEQFF. Here the CDR3 DNA reads TGCGCCAGCAGCCAGGCTGTAACAGGGGGCTCCTACAATGAGCAGTTCTTC.

The rearrangement uses TRBV5-1 and TRBJ1-6, with TRBD1 as a possible D gene (6 bases). CDR3 length equals 17 residues. The germline V gene has CDR1 SGHRS and CDR2 YFSETQ. Trimming shortened V by 5 bases and J by 9 bases, and 24 bases separated the two germline ends. The CDR3 loop reads CASSGGQSSFLPSPLHF. CDR3 DNA: TGCGCCAGCAGTGGTGGACAGTCCAGCTTTCTTCCTTCACCCCTCCACTTT.

V usage is TRBV6-1 and J usage is TRBJ1-5, with 8 nucleotides matching TRBD1. The CDR3 has 16 residues. The V and J ends lost 1 base and 0 bases, in that order; junction bases with no gene match: 2. Germline-derived CDR1 and CDR2 are MNHNS and SASEGT. The DNA for the CDR3 is TGTGCCAGCAGTGAAGGGACAGGGATTAGCAATCAGCCCCAGCATTTT. Amino acid sequence: CASSEGTGISNQPQHF.

The rearrangement uses TRBV6-5 and TRBJ1-1, with D unresolved. This CDR3 has 14 residues. CDR1 is MNHEY and CDR2 is SVGAGI in the germline V gene. Trimming pared 4 bases from V and 4 bases from J, leaving 13 bases between. CDR3 in amino acids: CASSSISRVTEAFF. In DNA, the CDR3 is TGTGCCAGCAGTTCAATCTCCCGGGTCACTGAAGCTTTCTTT.

This clone was recorded a few times. The chain is built from TRBV3-1 (or the pseudogene TRBV3-2) and TRBJ1-2; 9 bases agree with TRBD1. This CDR3 is built from 15 residues. Germline values: CDR1 LGHDT, CDR2 YNNKEL (reference sequence). Trimming at V came to 4 bases and at J to 4 bases, leaving 7 bases not matched to a gene. The CDR3 sequence: CASSPWTGEGYGYTF. CDR3 sequence (DNA): TGTGCCAGCAGCCCCTGGACAGGGGAGGGCTATGGCTACACCTTC.

The chain recombines TRBV11-2 with TRBJ2-5, with D unresolved. The germline CDR1 and CDR2 sequences are SGHAT and FQNNGV. V was pared by 5 bases and J by 6 bases, with 16 bases between. The length of the CDR3 is 14 residues. Here the CDR3 reads CASSPPAALQTQYF. CDR3 coding DNA: TGTGCCAGCAGCCCTCCCGCGGCTTTGCAGACCCAGTACTTC.

The CDR3, as DNA: TGTGCCAGCAGCGGCTCGACGGGACTTGGCTACACCTTC. It yields the protein CASSGSTGLGYTF. The rearrangement uses TRBV11-2 and TRBJ1-2; maybe TRBD1 (5 bases). Germline values: CDR1 SGHAT, CDR2 FQNNGV. V was shortened by 5 bases and J by 7 bases, with 14 bases between the two germline ends. The CDR3 covers 13 residues.

The chain couples TRBV5-5 to TRBJ2-7; 7 bases are a match to TRBD1. The trim removed 2 bases at V and 0 bases at J, leaving 5 bases unmatched. There are 15 residues in the CDR3. The germline CDR1 and CDR2 sequences are SGHKS and YYEKEE (reference sequence). The CDR3 DNA sequence: TGTGCCAGCAGCTTTTCCGGGACAGCCTCCTACGAGCAGTACTTC. Encoded protein: CASSFSGTASYEQYF.